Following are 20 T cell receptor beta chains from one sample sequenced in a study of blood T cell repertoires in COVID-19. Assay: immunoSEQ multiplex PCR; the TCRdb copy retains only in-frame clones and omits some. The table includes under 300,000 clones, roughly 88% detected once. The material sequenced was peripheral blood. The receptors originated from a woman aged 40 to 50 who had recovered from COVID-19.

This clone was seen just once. The CDR3 nucleotides read TGTGCCAGCAGACTTGGGGGGTCTGGGGCCAACGTCCTGACTTTC. The encoded protein is CASRLGGSGANVLTF. The chain joins TRBV28 to TRBJ2-6, with D maybe TRBD2 (6 bases). The V gene's germline CDR1 is MDHEN and CDR2 SYDVKM. V was shortened by 6 bases and J by 1 base, with 10 bases between the two germline ends. The CDR3 totals 15 residues.

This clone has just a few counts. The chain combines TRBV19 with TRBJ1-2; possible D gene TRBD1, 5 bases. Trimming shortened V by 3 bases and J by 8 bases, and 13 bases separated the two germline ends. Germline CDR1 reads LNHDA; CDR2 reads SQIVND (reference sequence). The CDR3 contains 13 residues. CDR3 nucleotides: TGTGCCAGTAGTATTAGCCAGGGAGGCGGCTACACCTTC. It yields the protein CASSISQGGGYTF.

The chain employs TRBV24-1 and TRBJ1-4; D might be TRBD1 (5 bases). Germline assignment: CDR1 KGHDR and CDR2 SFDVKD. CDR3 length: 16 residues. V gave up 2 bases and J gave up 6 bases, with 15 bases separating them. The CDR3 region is CATSDSGRVGDEKLFF. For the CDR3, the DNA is TGTGCCACCAGTGATTCGGGCAGGGTAGGCGATGAAAAACTGTTTTTT.

The CDR3 bases are TGTGCCAGCAGCATATCGACAGGGTGGGGTGAAAAACTGTTTTTT. Translation: CASSISTGWGEKLFF. The gene calls are TRBV11-3 and TRBJ1-4, with 7 bases matching TRBD1. The ends lost 5 bases at V and 7 bases at J; junction bases unmatched: 10. From germline, CDR1 is SGHNT and CDR2 YENEEA. The CDR3 is 15 amino acids.

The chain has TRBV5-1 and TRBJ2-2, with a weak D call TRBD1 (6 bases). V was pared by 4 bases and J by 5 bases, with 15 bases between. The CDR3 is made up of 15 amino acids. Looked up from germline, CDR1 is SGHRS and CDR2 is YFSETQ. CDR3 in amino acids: CASSIRTERTGELFF. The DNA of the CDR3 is TGCGCCAGCAGCATCCGGACAGAGAGGACCGGGGAGCTGTTTTTT.

CDR3: CASSLFSGSAVLSYNEQFF. CDR3 in DNA: TGTGCCAGCAGCTTATTTAGCGGGAGCGCTGTCCTATCCTACAATGAGCAGTTCTTC. This chain joins TRBV11-3 and TRBJ2-1, with 9 bases fitting TRBD2. Germline V gives CDR1 SGHNT, CDR2 YENEEA. The CDR3 has 19 residues. V lost 2 bases and J lost 1; bases outside the gene matches: 12.

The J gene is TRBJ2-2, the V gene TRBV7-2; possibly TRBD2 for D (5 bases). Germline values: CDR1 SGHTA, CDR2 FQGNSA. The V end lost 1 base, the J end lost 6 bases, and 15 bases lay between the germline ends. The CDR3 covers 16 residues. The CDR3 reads CASSLGAERAPGELFF. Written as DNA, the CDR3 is TGTGCCAGCAGCTTAGGGGCTGAGAGGGCACCCGGGGAGCTGTTTTTT.

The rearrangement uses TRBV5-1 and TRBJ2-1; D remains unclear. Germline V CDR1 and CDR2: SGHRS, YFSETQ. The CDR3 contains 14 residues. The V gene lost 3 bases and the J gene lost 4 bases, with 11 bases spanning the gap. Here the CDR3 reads CASSYPGSYNEQFF. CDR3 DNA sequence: TGCGCCAGCAGCTACCCAGGTTCATACAATGAGCAGTTCTTC.

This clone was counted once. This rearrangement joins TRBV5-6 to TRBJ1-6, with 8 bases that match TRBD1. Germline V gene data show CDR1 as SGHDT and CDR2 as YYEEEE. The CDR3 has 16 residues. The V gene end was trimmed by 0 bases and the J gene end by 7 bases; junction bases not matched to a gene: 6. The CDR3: CASSLGWTGLNSPLHF. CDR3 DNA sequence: TGTGCCAGCAGCTTGGGTTGGACAGGGCTAAATTCACCCCTCCACTTT.

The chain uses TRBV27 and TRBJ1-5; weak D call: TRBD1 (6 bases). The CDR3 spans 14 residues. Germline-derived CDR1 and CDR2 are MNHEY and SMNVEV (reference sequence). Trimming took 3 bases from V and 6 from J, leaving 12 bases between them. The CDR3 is CASSLQGSAQPQHF. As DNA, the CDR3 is TGTGCCAGCAGTTTGCAGGGGTCGGCTCAGCCCCAGCATTTT.

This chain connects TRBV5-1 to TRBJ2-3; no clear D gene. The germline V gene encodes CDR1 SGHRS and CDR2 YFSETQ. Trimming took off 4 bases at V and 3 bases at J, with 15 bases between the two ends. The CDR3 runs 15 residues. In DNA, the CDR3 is TGCGCCAGCAGCGTGATGGGCTCCTTGACAGATACGCAGTATTTT. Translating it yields CASSVMGSLTDTQYF.

The CDR3 region is CASSLDRGVVVNTQYF. CDR3 nucleotide sequence: TGTGCCAGCAGCTTGGATCGGGGAGTGGTGGTGAATACGCAGTATTTT. This chain links TRBV5-6 with TRBJ2-3; maybe TRBD2 (5 bases). CDR1 is SGHDT, CDR2 YYEEEE, per germline. The CDR3 is 16 residues long. V was trimmed by 0 bases and J by 7 bases, leaving 18 bases between them.

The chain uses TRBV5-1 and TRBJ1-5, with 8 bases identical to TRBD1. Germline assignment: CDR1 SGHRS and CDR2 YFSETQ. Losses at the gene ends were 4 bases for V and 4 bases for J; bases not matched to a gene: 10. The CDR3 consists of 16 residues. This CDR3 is CASSLTGVGGNQPQHF. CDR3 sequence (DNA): TGCGCCAGCAGCCTGACAGGGGTAGGGGGTAATCAGCCCCAGCATTTT.

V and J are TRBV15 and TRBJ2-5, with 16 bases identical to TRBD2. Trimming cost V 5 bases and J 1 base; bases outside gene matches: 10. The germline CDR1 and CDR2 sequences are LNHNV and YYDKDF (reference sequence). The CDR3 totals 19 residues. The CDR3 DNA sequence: TGTGCCACCAGCGCCACGGGACTAGCGGGAGGGCTAGTCCAAGAGACCCAGTACTTC. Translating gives CATSATGLAGGLVQETQYF.

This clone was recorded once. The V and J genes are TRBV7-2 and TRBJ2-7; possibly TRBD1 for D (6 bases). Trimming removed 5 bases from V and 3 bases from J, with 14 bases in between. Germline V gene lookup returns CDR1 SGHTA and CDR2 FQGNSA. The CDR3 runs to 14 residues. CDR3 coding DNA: TGTGCCAGCAGCCAAACAGGGATCGTCTACGAGCAGTACTTC. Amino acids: CASSQTGIVYEQYF.

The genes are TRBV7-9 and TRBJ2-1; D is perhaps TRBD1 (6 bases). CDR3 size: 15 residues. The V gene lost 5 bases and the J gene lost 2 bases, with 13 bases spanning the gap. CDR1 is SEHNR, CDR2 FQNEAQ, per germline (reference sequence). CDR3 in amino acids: CASSQDSFTYNEQFF. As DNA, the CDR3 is TGTGCCAGCAGCCAGGACAGCTTCACCTACAATGAGCAGTTCTTC.

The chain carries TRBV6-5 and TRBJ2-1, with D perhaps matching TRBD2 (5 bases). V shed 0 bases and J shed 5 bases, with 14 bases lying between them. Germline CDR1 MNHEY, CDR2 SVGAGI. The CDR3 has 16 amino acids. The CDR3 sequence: CASSYSRGQPNNEQFF. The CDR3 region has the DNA TGTGCCAGCAGTTACTCGAGAGGGCAGCCAAACAATGAGCAGTTCTTC.

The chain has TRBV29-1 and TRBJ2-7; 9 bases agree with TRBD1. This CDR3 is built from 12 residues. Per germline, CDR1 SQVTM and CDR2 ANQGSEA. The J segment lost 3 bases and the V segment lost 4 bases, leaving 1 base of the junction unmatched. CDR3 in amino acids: CSVGTGVYEQYF. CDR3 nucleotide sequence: TGCAGCGTTGGGACAGGGGTCTACGAGCAGTACTTC.

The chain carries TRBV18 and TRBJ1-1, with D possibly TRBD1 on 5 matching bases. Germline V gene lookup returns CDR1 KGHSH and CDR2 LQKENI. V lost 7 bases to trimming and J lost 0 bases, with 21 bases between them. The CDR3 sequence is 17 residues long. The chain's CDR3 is CASLPGLNRIMNTEAFF. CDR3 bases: TGTGCCAGCTTACCGGGACTAAACCGTATCATGAACACTGAAGCTTTCTTT.

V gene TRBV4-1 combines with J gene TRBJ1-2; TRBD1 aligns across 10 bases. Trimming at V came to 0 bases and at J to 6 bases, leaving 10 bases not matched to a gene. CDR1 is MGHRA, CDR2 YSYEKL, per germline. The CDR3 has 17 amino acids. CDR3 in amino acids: CASSQDPRTGGGDGYTF. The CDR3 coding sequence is TGCGCCAGCAGCCAAGATCCCCGGACAGGGGGGGGAGATGGCTACACCTTC.